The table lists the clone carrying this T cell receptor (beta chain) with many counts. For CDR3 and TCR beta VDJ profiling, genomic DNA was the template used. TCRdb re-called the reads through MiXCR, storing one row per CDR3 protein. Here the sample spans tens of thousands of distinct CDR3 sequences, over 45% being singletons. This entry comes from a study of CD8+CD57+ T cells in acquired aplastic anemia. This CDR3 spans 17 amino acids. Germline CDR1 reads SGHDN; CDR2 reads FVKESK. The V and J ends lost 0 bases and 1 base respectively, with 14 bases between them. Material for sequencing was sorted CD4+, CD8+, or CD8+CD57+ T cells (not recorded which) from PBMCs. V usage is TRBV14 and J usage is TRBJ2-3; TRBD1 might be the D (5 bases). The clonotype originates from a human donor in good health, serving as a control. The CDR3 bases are TGTGCCAGCAGCCAAGAGACAGCCACCCCCCGCACAGATACGCAGTATTTT. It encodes CASSQETATPRTDTQYF. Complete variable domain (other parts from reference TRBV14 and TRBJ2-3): EAGVTQFPSHSVIEKGQTVTLRCDPISGHDNLYWYRRVMGKEIKFLLHFVKESKQDESGMPNNRFLAERTGGTYSTLKVQPAELEDSGVYFCASSQETATPRTDTQYFGPGTRLTVL.